This T cell receptor beta chain was documented in a study of shared clonotypes between healthy human individuals. Study-level results: Estimated richness values were generally larger in naive subsets than in memory subsets. Sorted-subset sequencing was shown by rarefaction to be incomplete despite large depth.

About this clone: Its antigen is not known.

The CDR3 is 16 amino acids. V shed 0 bases and J shed 1 base, with 12 bases lying between them. CDR1 is SGHVS, CDR2 FQNEAQ, per germline. Splitting the CD4+ cells yielded a CD45RA+ naive subset and a CD45RA-negative memory subset. Libraries were prepared by immunoSEQ multiplex PCR; TCRdb keeps only in-frame clonotypes and omits some of them. The profile shows about 600,000 clones, roughly 97% of them singletons. The genes are TRBV7-8 and TRBJ1-1, with no clear D. The sequencing sample was made of naive CD4+ T cells sorted from blood. The subset: CD45RA+ positively selected. This TCR came from a woman aged 25 to 39 in good health. The CDR3 region is CASSLARGRWNTEAFF. The CDR3 coding sequence is TGTGCCAGCAGCTTAGCGAGAGGGCGGTGGAACACTGAAGCTTTCTTT.